This T cell receptor (beta chain) was sequenced in a study of shared clonotypes between healthy human individuals. Regarding this clone: Antigen unknown.

Genomic DNA of each subset was evenly split across several immunoSEQ plates. Assay: immunoSEQ multiplex PCR; the TCRdb copy retains only in-frame clones and omits some. This table has some 1,100,000 clones, roughly 74% appearing once. The CDR3 totals 13 residues. V shed 2 bases and J shed 10 bases, with 15 bases lying between them. Germline CDR1 GTSNPN, CDR2 SVGIG (reference sequence). Findings and limits, study-wide: Limited genetic and exposure-history diversity came from having few donors.

The TCR sequence derives from a man aged 18 to 35 in good health. Some clones in this sample may be carry-over from other donors' samples. The sample consisted of memory CD4+ T cells from PBMCs. Stated subset: CD45RA-negative fraction. The chain carries TRBV30 and TRBJ2-1; D call uncertain. CDR3 sequence reads: CAWSPGEEYEQFF. The CDR3, as DNA: TGTGCCTGGAGTCCCGGAGAGGAGTACGAGCAGTTCTTC.